This passage covers 7 T cell receptor beta chains from one sample sequenced in a study of cytomegalovirus exposure and HLA in healthy donors. TCRdb's copy holds only in-frame clones and misses some; the assay was immunoSEQ multiplex PCR. This repertoire shows a few hundred thousand clones, around 88% found once; its top ten account for roughly 2.8%. Sequencing was carried out using PBMCs. These receptors were taken from a woman aged 18-35 years in good health and CMV-seronegative.

This chain uses TRBV28 with TRBJ2-1, with 7 positions matching TRBD2. The germline CDR1 and CDR2 sequences are MDHEN and SYDVKM. The CDR3 has 17 amino acids. The V gene end was trimmed by 5 bases and the J gene end by 8 bases; junction bases not matched to a gene: 18. CDR3 nucleotide sequence: TGTGCCAGCAGTCAGTATTCCGGGCTAGCGGCCCCATATGAGCAGTTCTTC. Its protein is CASSQYSGLAAPYEQFF.

The gene calls are TRBV6-6 and TRBJ2-1; tentative D call: TRBD2 (5 bases). In germline, CDR1 is MNHNY, CDR2 SVGAGI (reference sequence). This CDR3 contains 16 residues. Trimming took 4 bases from V and 3 from J, leaving 16 bases between them. CDR3 nucleotides: TGTGCCAGCAGTTCGACGGGAAGGCTAATCTACAATGAGCAGTTCTTC. Translation gives CASSSTGRLIYNEQFF.

This clone was seen only once. CDR3 amino acids: CASSLTSGRADTQYF. CDR3 coding DNA: TGTGCCAGCAGCTTGACTAGCGGGAGGGCCGATACGCAGTATTTT. The gene calls are TRBV5-5 and TRBJ2-3; TRBD2 matches 13 bases. The CDR3 totals 15 residues. Looked up from germline, CDR1 is SGHKS and CDR2 is YYEKEE (reference sequence). V shed 1 base and J 6 bases; nucleotides not matched to a gene: 2.

The V call is TRBV19, the J call TRBJ2-3, with D possibly being TRBD1 (6 bases). Trimming cost V 1 base and J 5 bases, with 7 bases left between them. Germline values: CDR1 LNHDA, CDR2 SQIVND (reference sequence). This CDR3 has 13 residues. The CDR3 DNA reads as TGTGCCAGTAGTATAGGCAGGGGAGATACGCAGTATTTT. Amino acid sequence: CASSIGRGDTQYF.

This clone was counted once. V is TRBV5-1 and J is TRBJ2-7; no reliable D call. Looked up from germline, CDR1 is SGHRS and CDR2 is YFSETQ. CDR3 size: 14 residues. The V end lost 0 bases, the J end lost 2 bases, and 9 bases lay between the germline ends. CDR3 nucleotide sequence: TGCGCCAGCAGCTTGGCAGCCAGGACCTACGAGCAGTACTTC. This sequence encodes CASSLAARTYEQYF. Based on the CDR3 plus reference TRBV5-1 and TRBJ2-7, the full variable domain is KAGVTQTPRYLIKTRGQQVTLSCSPISGHRSVSWYQQTPGQGLQFLFEYFSETQRNKGNFPGRFSGRQFSNSRSEMNVSTLELGDSALYLCASSLAARTYEQYFGPGTRLTVT.

This clone was found a few times. J is TRBJ2-1 and V is TRBV28, with 10 bases that match TRBD2. The CDR3 sequence is 20 residues long. Germline V gene data show CDR1 as MDHEN and CDR2 as SYDVKM. Trimming cost V 5 bases and J 2 bases; bases outside gene matches: 18. The CDR3 DNA follows: TGTGCCAGCAGTGCTTGGGTTGGACTAGCGGCAACGTCCCCCTACAATGAGCAGTTCTTC. Its protein product is CASSAWVGLAATSPYNEQFF.

The J gene is TRBJ2-7, the V gene TRBV10-3; D perhaps matches TRBD2 (6 bases). V was shortened by 10 bases and J by 0 bases, with 19 bases between the two germline ends. Germline V gene sequence: CDR1 ENHRY, CDR2 SYGVKD. This CDR3 region has 15 residues. The CDR3 reads CANHGGDGYSYEQYF. The CDR3 DNA is TGTGCCAACCACGGAGGGGACGGTTACTCCTACGAGCAGTACTTC.